This T cell receptor beta chain was sequenced during a study of T cell responses to AZD1222 COVID-19 vaccine (dated by TCRdb to 2020 to 2023). For context, the study as a whole: A total of 233 trial participants underwent TCR sequencing, of whom more than 200 had received two doses of AZD1222 and around 25 had received two doses of the MenACWY control vaccine. Trial participants were enrolled into age subgroups of 18-55, 56-69 and 70-plus years, which contained about 150, 28 and 57 TCR-sequenced participants, respectively. Overall results and qualifications from the work: Because no day 14 peak-response samples were available, repertoires were characterized only after the peak T cell response. Participants were mostly white British and included more females than males, and it was suggested by the authors that clonal diversity may have been underestimated. After two AZD1222 doses, spike-specific TCR breadth and depth were significantly higher than at day 0 and than in MenACWY recipients. The vaccine-associated CD4 TCRs covered the entire spike protein, and the dominant responses fell in regions 160-218 and 743-854. Conclusions about previously exposed vaccinees are limited because only five to seven AZD1222 recipients were SARS-CoV-2 seropositive at baseline. The 56-69-year group was small, and its depth increase did not reach significance, likely because of low power. Reportedly, almost half of the unique spike-specific TCRs recognized epitopes lying outside the regions that are mutated in the B.1.351 and B.1.1.7 variants.

The time point tag for this specimen amounts to: baseline before first vaccination. This specimen's treatment or condition label, per the study, means: meningococcal conjugate vaccine given as trial control. The vaccinee samples were drawn from two UK trials, COV001 and COV002, one of which was a single-blind randomized controlled phase 2/3 trial testing AZD1222 (ChAdOx1 nCoV-19) in healthy adults. Trial participant PBMC samples were collected at day 0 and day 28 after the second dose for TCRbeta chain sequencing. As concerns this clone: It has no known antigen specificity. Nothing much larger sits one base from this clone, and base qualities are not available.

The CDR3 regions of human TCRbeta chains were analyzed by immunosequencing. Turning to the authors' computational methods: TCRs in the repertoires were compared against a reference library of SARS-CoV-2-specific TCRs that had been generated with the MIRA antigen-specificity platform. Breadth was defined as the fraction of unique TCRs that were SARS-CoV-2-associated, and depth was defined as the fraction of total T cells that were SARS-CoV-2-associated. Each spike-specific TCR was assigned to its reactive spike region and to a CD4 or CD8 class using the MIRA data. Log10-transformed breadth and depth values were compared by one-way ANOVA with Sidak's multiple comparisons tests. The clones in this table, taken by TCRdb from immuneACCESS, are in-frame only. Not every clone is retained; where verified, under half of the shortfall comes from an unresolved V gene, and the cause of the rest is unknown. That table is the source of V, J and clone size, and D and trimming were worked out from the DNA. The sample table records about 160,000 clones; approximately 90% of these occur just once. The ten largest clonotypes hold around 4.5% of the sample.

The sample here was peripheral blood, taken on day 0 of MenACWY control vaccination. The sequence derives from an adult in good health.

In nucleotides, the sequence is TGTGCCAGCAGTGGGACCGGGGCCAACGTCCTGACTTTC. This codes for CASSGTGANVLTF. Here the chain combines TRBV5-4 and TRBJ2-6; the D assignment is uncertain and may be TRBD1 or TRBD2, with 5 bases supporting each. Reading the germline V gene (reference sequence) gives CDR1 SGHNT and CDR2 YYREEE. Trimming at the junction amounts to 5 bases on V and 4 bases on J, and the germline ends lie 7 bases apart. Its CDR3 holds 13 amino acids, cysteine through phenylalanine. The only DNA kept is the CDR3, 39 bases in frame from the first base.